This TCR beta chain was identified during a study of T cell repertoires in cytomegalovirus infection. For the study at large: It was the public TCR beta signatures that indicated both CMV infection and matching HLA type. Study-level findings and limits: CMV-specific TCR beta clonotypes restricted by HLA-C were the ones dominating the ex vivo response.

TCRdb reprocessed the reads with MiXCR, giving one entry per CDR3 protein. The profile shows 60,000 to 75,000 distinct CDR3 sequences, more than 3% of them singletons. This clonotype occurred many times. The target antigen is unknown. The germline V gene has CDR1 SGHTA and CDR2 FQGNSA. Trimming removed 5 bases from V and 7 bases from J, with 15 bases in between. The CDR3 consists of 13 residues. The chain joins TRBV7-2 to TRBJ2-7; D unclear. The source of this sequence is a human donor in good health (CMV status not recorded). Some clones in this sample may be carry-over from other donors' samples. The material sequenced was PBMCs. CDR3 loop: CASSRYTAAEQYF. CDR3 DNA sequence: TGTGCCAGCAGCCGATACACCGCGGCTGAGCAGTACTTC.